Sequencing of this TCR beta chain was carried out in a study of neurological immune-mediated disorders. The sample holds many counts of this clonotype. Indicated time point: longitudinal time-point 2. Trimming removed 5 bases at V and 8 bases at J, with 13 bases between. Germline assignment: CDR1 DFQATT and CDR2 SNEGSKA (reference sequence). This CDR3 comprises 12 residues. 5'RACE employing 10-nucleotide random UMIs yielded the cDNA. TCRdb reprocessed the 5' RACE reads via MiXCR and lists one record per CDR3 protein. Here the sample spans roughly 98,000 distinct CDR3 sequences, roughly 13% being singletons.

The sequenced sample consisted of PBMCs. The TCR sequence derives from a female donor with HTLV-1-associated myelopathy (HAM/TSP). The chain joins TRBV20-1 to TRBJ2-1; D is possibly TRBD1 (5 bases). CDR3 in amino acids: CSAPQGMHEQFF. Written as DNA, the CDR3 is TGCAGTGCTCCTCAGGGTATGCATGAGCAGTTCTTC.